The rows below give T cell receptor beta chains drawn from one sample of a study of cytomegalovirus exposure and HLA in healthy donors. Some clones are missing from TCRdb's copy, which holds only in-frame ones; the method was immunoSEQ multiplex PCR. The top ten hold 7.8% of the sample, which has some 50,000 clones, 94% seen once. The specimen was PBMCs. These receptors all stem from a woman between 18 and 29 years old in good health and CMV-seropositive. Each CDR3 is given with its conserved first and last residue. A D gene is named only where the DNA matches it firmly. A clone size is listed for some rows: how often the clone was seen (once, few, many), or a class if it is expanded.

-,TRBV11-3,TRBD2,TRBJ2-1,TGTGCCAGCAGCTTAAATCAGCGGGGTTTCTCCTACAATGAGCAGTTCTTC,CASSLNQRGFSYNEQFF
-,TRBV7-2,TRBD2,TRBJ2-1,TGTGCCAGCAGCTTAGTGGCGGGAGGAGGCAATGAGCAGTTCTTC,CASSLVAGGGNEQFF
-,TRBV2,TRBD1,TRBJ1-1,TGTGCCAGCAGTACCTCCACGACAGGGATAGCTGAAGCTTTCTTT,CASSTSTTGIAEAFF
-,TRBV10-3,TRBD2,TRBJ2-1,TGTGCCATCAGTGAACCTACTAGCGGGAGTCATGAGCAGTTCTTC,CAISEPTSGSHEQFF
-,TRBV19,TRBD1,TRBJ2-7,TGTGCCAGTAGTATGGGGACAGGGCCCTACGAGCAGTACTTC,CASSMGTGPYEQYF
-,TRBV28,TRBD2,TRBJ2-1,TGTGCCAGCAGTTTAGGCCCGGCGGGAGGGTACAATGAGCAGTTCTTC,CASSLGPAGGYNEQFF
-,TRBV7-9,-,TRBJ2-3,TGTGCCAGCAGCTTAATCACTAGCACAGATACGCAGTATTTT,CASSLITSTDTQYF
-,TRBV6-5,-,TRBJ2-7,TGTGCCAGCAGTTACTCGATCGGCGGCGAGCAGTACTTC,CASSYSIGGEQYF
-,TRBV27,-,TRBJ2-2,TGTGCCAGCAGTTTTAATAGTTGGGAGCTGTTTTTT,CASSFNSWELFF
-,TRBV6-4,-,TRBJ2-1,TGTGCCAGCAGTGACTCTCTAGCTGGGTCCAATGAGCAGTTCTTC,CASSDSLAGSNEQFF
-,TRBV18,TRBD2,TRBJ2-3,TGTGCCAGCTCACCCCCGCTAGCGGGAACAGATACGCAGTATTTT,CASSPPLAGTDTQYF
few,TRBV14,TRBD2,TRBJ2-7,TGTGCCAGCAGCTCTATTGGGACTAGCGGGAGGAAGGAGCAGTACTTC,CASSSIGTSGRKEQYF
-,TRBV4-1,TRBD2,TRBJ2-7,TGCGCCAGCAGCCAGGGGCCCGGGACTAGCGGGAAGGACGACGAGCAGTACTTC,CASSQGPGTSGKDDEQYF
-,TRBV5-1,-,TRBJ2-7,TGCGCCAGCAGATCCGGGCCGGGGTCCTACGAGCAGTACTTC,CASRSGPGSYEQYF
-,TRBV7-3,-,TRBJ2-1,TGTGCCAGCAGCTTATCGTTAGCGTGGAATGAGCAGTTCTTC,CASSLSLAWNEQFF
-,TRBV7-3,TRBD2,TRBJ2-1,TGTGCCAGCAGCCGAGGTTCTAGCGGGAGCCCCAATGAGCAGTTCTTC,CASSRGSSGSPNEQFF
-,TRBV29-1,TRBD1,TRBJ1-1,TGCAGCGTCCACAGGGGCGGGAACACTGAAGCTTTCTTT,CSVHRGGNTEAFF
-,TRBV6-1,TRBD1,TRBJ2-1,TGTGCCAGCAGTAGACAGGGGTACAATGAGCAGTTCTTC,CASSRQGYNEQFF
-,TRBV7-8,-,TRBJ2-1,TGTGCCAGCAGTCTTGACAGGAGCTCCTACAATGAGCAGTTCTTC,CASSLDRSSYNEQFF
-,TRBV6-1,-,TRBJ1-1,TGTGCCAGCAGTGAAGCTCCCGACAGTGAAGCTTTCTTT,CASSEAPDSEAFF
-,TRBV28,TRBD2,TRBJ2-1,TGTGCCAGCCGGACTAGCGGAACCTCCTACAATGAGCAGTTCTTC,CASRTSGTSYNEQFF
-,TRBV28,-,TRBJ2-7,TGTGCCAGCAGGGACAGCTACGAGCAGTACTTC,CASRDSYEQYF
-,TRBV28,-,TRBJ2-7,TGTGCCAGCAGTTTACGGGGGACTTCCTACGAGCAGTACTTC,CASSLRGTSYEQYF
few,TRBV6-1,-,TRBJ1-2,TGTGCCAGCAGTGAGCCGACAAGTGGCTACACCTTC,CASSEPTSGYTF
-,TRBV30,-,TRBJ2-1,TGTGCCTGGAGTGCCAATCAGGAACTGTTCTTC,CAWSANQELFF
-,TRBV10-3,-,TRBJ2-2,TGTGCCATCCACCCGAGGAACACCGGGGAGCTGTTTTTT,CAIHPRNTGELFF
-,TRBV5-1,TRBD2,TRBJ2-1,TGCGCCAGCAGCTTGGGACTAGCGGACAATGAGCAGTTCTTC,CASSLGLADNEQFF
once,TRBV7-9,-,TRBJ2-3,TGTGCCAGCAGCTCCCGCCAACTGGTCGGGGGGCGGGAAGATACGCAGTATTTT,CASSSRQLVGGREDTQYF
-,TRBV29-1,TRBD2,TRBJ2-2,TGCAGCGTTGCCCCGGGACTAGTTGGCACCGGGGAGCTGTTTTTT,CSVAPGLVGTGELFF
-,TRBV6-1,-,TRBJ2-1,TGTGCCAGCAGTGATAACTATGGCTACAATGAGCAGTTCTTC,CASSDNYGYNEQFF
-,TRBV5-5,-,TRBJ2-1,TGTGCCAGCAGCTTGGCAGTCTACAATGAGCAGTTCTTC,CASSLAVYNEQFF
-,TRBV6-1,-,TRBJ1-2,TGTGCCAGCAGTGAAGCGAGGGAGGGATTTCCCTATGGCTACACCTTC,CASSEAREGFPYGYTF
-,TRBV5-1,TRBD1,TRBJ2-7,TGCGCCAGCAGGGCAGGAGAGGGCCCATATCAGGGGGCGCGACAACCCTACGAGCAGTACTTC,CASRAGEGPYQGARQPYEQYF
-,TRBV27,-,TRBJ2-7,TGTGCCAGCAGTTTTGGGCCAGGGGTCTACGAGCAGTACTTC,CASSFGPGVYEQYF
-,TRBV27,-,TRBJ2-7,TGTGCCAGCAGTTCTCGTCCCTCTTTCGAGCAGTACTTC,CASSSRPSFEQYF
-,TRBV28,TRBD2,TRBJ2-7,TGTGCCAGCAGTCCCCGGCCCGGGGGGGGGCCAACCTACGAGCAGTACTTC,CASSPRPGGGPTYEQYF
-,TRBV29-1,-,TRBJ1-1,TGCAGCGTCGCAAAGGGGGAGAACACTGAAGCTTTCTTT,CSVAKGENTEAFF
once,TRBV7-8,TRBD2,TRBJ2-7,TGTGCCAGCAGCTCAGGAGGAATAGCGGGCTCATACGAGCAGTACTTC,CASSSGGIAGSYEQYF
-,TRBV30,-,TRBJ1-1,TGTGCCTGGAGGGCCCACAGGGAGATAAACACTGAAGCTTTCTTT,CAWRAHREINTEAFF
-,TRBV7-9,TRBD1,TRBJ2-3,TGTGCCAGCAGCCGGGACAGCTACACAGATACGCAGTATTTT,CASSRDSYTDTQYF
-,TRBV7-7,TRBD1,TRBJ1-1,TGTGCTAGCAGCTCCACCGATCGGGACAGCCACCCGAACACTGAAGCTTTCTTT,CASSSTDRDSHPNTEAFF
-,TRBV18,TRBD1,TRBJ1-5,TGTGCCAGCTCACCGGGACAGGGCAATCAGCCCCAGCATTTT,CASSPGQGNQPQHF
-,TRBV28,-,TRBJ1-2,TGTGCCAGCAGTTTAGATGGGGGCCTCCGGGGCTACACCTTC,CASSLDGGLRGYTF
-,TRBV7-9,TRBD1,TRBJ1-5,TGTGCCAGCAGCCAAGGACAGGGGGATAGCAATCAGCCCCAGCATTTT,CASSQGQGDSNQPQHF
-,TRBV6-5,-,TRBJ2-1,TGTGCCAGCAGTTTACGGTCCAGTACTAACTACAATGAGCAGTTCTTC,CASSLRSSTNYNEQFF
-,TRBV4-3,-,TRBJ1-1,TGCGCCAGCAGCCCCGGAACAGGGATGAACACTGAAGCTTTCTTT,CASSPGTGMNTEAFF
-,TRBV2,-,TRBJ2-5,TGTGCCAGCAGGACAGGAGTCCAAGAGACCCAGTACTTC,CASRTGVQETQYF
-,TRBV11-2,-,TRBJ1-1,TGTGCCAGCAGCGTAGGCGGCGGGGGGTTTATGGTACGGAACACTGAAGCTTTCTTT,CASSVGGGGFMVRNTEAFF
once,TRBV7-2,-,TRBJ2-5,TGTGCCAGCAGCTATGCGCTCTCTGGGACCCAGTACTTC,CASSYALSGTQYF
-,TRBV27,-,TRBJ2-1,TGTGCCAGCAGTTTTCAGGCTGAGCAGTTCTTC,CASSFQAEQFF
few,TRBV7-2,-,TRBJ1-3,TGTGCCAGCAGCCGAGTCGGGGGAGCTGGAAACACCATATATTTT,CASSRVGGAGNTIYF
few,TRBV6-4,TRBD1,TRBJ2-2,TGTGCCAGCAGTGACTCGACAGGGGGTTGGACCGGGGAGCTGTTTTTT,CASSDSTGGWTGELFF
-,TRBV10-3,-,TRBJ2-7,TGTGCCACCCAATTCGGAGGGTTCGGCGACGAGCAGTACTTC,CATQFGGFGDEQYF
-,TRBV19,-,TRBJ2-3,TGTGCCAGTAGTATAGATGATGCGGAGGGAGCAGATACGCAGTATTTT,CASSIDDAEGADTQYF
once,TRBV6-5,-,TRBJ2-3,TGTGCCAGCAGACAGAACACAGATACGCAGTATTTT,CASRQNTDTQYF